One and the same sample provided the 17 T cell receptor beta chains below, sequenced in a study of cytomegalovirus exposure and HLA in healthy donors. Amplification used 60 Vbeta primers and 13 Jbeta primers. The repertoire was sequenced with immunoSEQ multiplex PCR; TCRdb's copy has only in-frame clones and lacks some. Altogether 100,000 or so clones are present, 65% to 80% being singletons, with the ten largest covering under 3.5%. Material for sequencing was PBMCs. The receptors derive from a female donor in good health and CMV-seronegative.

This chain connects TRBV11-2 to TRBJ2-2, with a tentative D call TRBD2 (6 bases). The V gene's germline CDR1 is SGHAT and CDR2 FQNNGV. The CDR3 has 16 residues. V was shortened by 3 bases and J by 2 bases, with 13 bases between the two germline ends. In DNA, the CDR3 is TGTGCCAGCAGCTTTTCCCCGGGACTTAACACCGGGGAGCTGTTTTTT. It yields the protein CASSFSPGLNTGELFF.

This clone was seen a few times. The chain links TRBV5-6 to TRBJ1-2; perhaps TRBD1 as D (5 bases). Trimming left V 6 bases short and J 8 bases short, with 17 bases between. The CDR3 covers 13 residues. Germline-derived CDR1 and CDR2 are SGHDT and YYEEEE. This chain's CDR3 is CASILFGSGGYTF. The DNA for the CDR3 is TGTGCCAGCATTCTCTTCGGGTCAGGGGGCTACACCTTC.

This clone has only one observation. The gene calls are TRBV11-2 and TRBJ2-5, with 11 bases fitting TRBD2. Germline loops: CDR1 SGHAT, CDR2 FQNNGV. The CDR3 is 17 residues long. Unmatched junction bases numbered 10, after V lost 5 bases and J lost 2 bases. CDR3 nucleotides: TGTGCCAGCAGCACTCGGCGCCTAGCGGGGGGTCAAGAGACCCAGTACTTC. Encoded protein: CASSTRRLAGGQETQYF.

This rearrangement joins TRBV11-2 to TRBJ2-3; 9 nucleotides match TRBD2. CDR3 length: 18 amino acids. The V segment lost 0 bases and the J segment 2 bases; nucleotides outside the gene matches: 9. Looked up from germline, CDR1 is SGHAT and CDR2 is FQNNGV. The CDR3 sequence: CASSLDFPAGGPTDTQYF. The DNA of the CDR3 is TGTGCCAGCAGCTTAGATTTTCCAGCGGGGGGCCCCACAGATACGCAGTATTTT.

The J gene is TRBJ2-3, the V gene TRBV6-1; tentatively, D is TRBD2 (6 bases). V lost 3 bases to trimming and J lost 4 bases, with 14 bases between them. This CDR3 is built from 15 residues. From germline, CDR1 is MNHNS and CDR2 SASEGT. The CDR3, as DNA: TGTGCCAGCAGTGAGGCGGGGATAGTGTCAGATACGCAGTATTTT. Protein: CASSEAGIVSDTQYF.

The gene calls are TRBV27 and TRBJ1-1; possible D gene TRBD1, 6 bases. Germline lookup yields CDR1 MNHEY and CDR2 SMNVEV (reference sequence). This CDR3 is built from 15 residues. Trimming removed 6 bases at V and 5 bases at J, with 19 bases between. The CDR3 here is CASRQGGERGTEAFF. The DNA for the CDR3 is TGTGCCAGCAGACAGGGAGGGGAAAGAGGGACTGAAGCTTTCTTT.

This clone was observed a handful of times. The J gene is TRBJ1-5, the V gene TRBV6-1; D remains unclear. CDR1 is MNHNS, CDR2 SASEGT, per germline. This CDR3 has 11 amino acids. Deletions cut 5 bases from V and 6 bases from J, with 5 bases between. This CDR3 is CASSQIQPQHF. CDR3 DNA sequence: TGTGCCAGCAGTCAAATTCAGCCCCAGCATTTT.

The chain links TRBV9 to TRBJ2-2; 9 positions match TRBD2. V trimming: 0 bases; J trimming: 7 bases; junction bases outside the gene matches: 7. Germline V lookup: CDR1 SGDLS, CDR2 YYNGEE. The CDR3 totals 16 residues. The CDR3 here is CASSVEGTSLVGELFF. CDR3 nucleotides: TGTGCCAGCAGCGTAGAAGGGACTAGCCTGGTCGGGGAGCTGTTTTTT.

The gene calls are TRBV10-3 and TRBJ1-2, with D perhaps matching TRBD1 (6 bases). Between the trimmed V and J ends, which lost 10 bases and 0 bases, there was a span of 15 bases. The CDR3 loop spans 14 amino acids. CDR1 is ENHRY, CDR2 SYGVKD, per germline. The CDR3 region has the DNA TGTGCCAGCAAGATGGCAGGGGCTAACTATGGCTACACCTTC. Encoded protein: CASKMAGANYGYTF.

The chain uses TRBV7-8 and TRBJ2-1; D is perhaps TRBD2 (5 bases). The CDR3 extends over 14 amino acids. V was shortened by 1 base and J by 6 bases, with 10 bases between the two germline ends. CDR1 SGHVS and CDR2 FQNEAQ come from the germline V gene. CDR3 DNA: TGTGCCAGCAGCTTAGGCCAAGGGAGCAATGAGCAGTTCTTC. Encoded protein: CASSLGQGSNEQFF.

The chain employs TRBV6-1 and TRBJ2-1; 8 positions agree with TRBD1. Unmatched junction bases numbered 10, after V lost 1 base and J lost 8 bases. CDR3 length: 16 residues. Germline V lookup: CDR1 MNHNS, CDR2 SASEGT. CDR3 protein: CASSEGAGGPVDEQFF. CDR3 bases: TGTGCCAGCAGTGAAGGCGCAGGGGGCCCGGTCGATGAGCAGTTCTTC.

The chain links TRBV7-9 to TRBJ1-4; 10 bases are a match to TRBD1. CDR1 is SEHNR and CDR2 is FQNEAQ in the germline V gene (reference sequence). The CDR3 has 17 residues. V gave up 5 bases and J gave up 3 bases; unmatched junction bases: 9. CDR3 loop: CASSGPGQGLANEKLFF. CDR3 sequence (DNA): TGTGCCAGCAGCGGTCCGGGACAGGGGTTGGCTAATGAAAAACTGTTTTTT. Drawing the rest from reference TRBV7-9 and TRBJ1-4, the complete variable domain is DTGVSQNPRHKITKRGQNVTFRCDPISEHNRLYWYRQTLGQGPEFLTYFQNEAQLEKSRLLSDRFSAERPKGSFSTLEIQRTEQGDSAMYLCASSGPGQGLANEKLFFGSGTQLSVL.

The chain recombines TRBV28 with TRBJ1-1, with 9 positions matching TRBD1. Germline loops: CDR1 MDHEN, CDR2 SYDVKM. The CDR3 is 14 amino acids. Germline trimming cut 3 bases from V and 8 bases from J; bases unmatched to any gene: 7. This CDR3 is CASSFHTGGQEAFF. CDR3 coding DNA: TGTGCCAGCAGTTTTCACACAGGGGGCCAGGAAGCTTTCTTT.

The chain recombines TRBV30 with TRBJ1-5; 9 nucleotides agree with TRBD1. The CDR3 totals 15 residues. The V and J ends lost 0 bases and 3 bases, in that order; junction bases with no gene match: 3. The germline V gene encodes CDR1 GTSNPN and CDR2 SVGIG (reference sequence). CDR3 in amino acids: CAWSVQGAFNQPQHF. The DNA for the CDR3 is TGTGCCTGGAGTGTACAGGGGGCCTTCAATCAGCCCCAGCATTTT.

This sequence joins TRBV2 and TRBJ2-1, with 7 bases lining up with TRBD1. Losses at the gene ends were 6 bases for V and 9 bases for J; bases not matched to a gene: 8. Germline values: CDR1 SNHLY, CDR2 FYNNEI. The CDR3 extends over 13 amino acids. The CDR3 nucleotides read TGTGCCAGCAGCCCAAACAGGGGTGTTGAGCAGTTCTTC. This encodes CASSPNRGVEQFF.

J is TRBJ2-7 and V is TRBV7-9, with TRBD1 identical over 7 bases. The CDR3 length is 14 residues. Losses at the gene ends were 5 bases for V and 6 bases for J; bases not matched to a gene: 10. Germline CDR1 SEHNR, CDR2 FQNEAQ (reference sequence). The CDR3 reads CASSVGTVRGEQYF. The CDR3, as DNA: TGTGCCAGCAGCGTCGGGACAGTAAGAGGCGAGCAGTACTTC.

The chain is built from TRBV6-6 and TRBJ1-6; the D is unclear. V was shortened by 6 bases and J by 8 bases, with 14 bases between the two germline ends. In germline, CDR1 is MNHNY, CDR2 SVGAGI (reference sequence). This CDR3 is built from 14 residues. The CDR3 sequence is CASSISTGDSPLHF. The CDR3 DNA sequence: TGTGCCAGCAGCATAAGTACTGGAGATTCACCCCTCCACTTT.